In its sample, the clone carrying this T cell receptor beta chain was seen many times. The antigen is unknown. Stated time point: patch test 3, about 24 weeks after DPC sensitization. As for treatment: therapeutic diphenylcyclopropenone sensitization with weekly scalp DPC. RNA extraction used unfractionated whole blood as the source of total RNA. This sample was taken from a study of human T cells and chemical hapten exposure. Study details: All through the approximately 22-week study, the scalp of each patient received diphenylcyclopropenone doses weekly.

The study, taken as a whole, reports: Given that the donors had alopecia, their immune response may differ from that seen in healthy people. Sensitizing with DPC caused no change in TCRs above 1 in 1000 frequency.

TCRdb reprocessed the RACE reads with MiXCR, giving one entry per CDR3 protein. The sample contains 80,000 to 100,000 distinct CDR3 sequences, roughly 10% of which appear only once. The clonotype originates from a woman under 40 with alopecia areata. Some clones in this sample may be carry-over from other donors' samples. The specimen comprised whole blood, sampled in connection with sensitization to the hapten diphenylcyclopropenone (DPC).

Here the CDR3 reads CSVGTGAPYTQYF. The CDR3 coding sequence is TGCAGCGTCGGGACAGGGGCTCCTTATACGCAGTATTTT. V usage is TRBV29-1 and J usage is TRBJ2-3; 10 nucleotides match TRBD1. The CDR3 sequence is 13 residues long. Looked up from germline, CDR1 is SQVTM and CDR2 is ANQGSEA. Germline trimming cut 6 bases from V and 7 bases from J; bases unmatched to any gene: 7.